This TCR beta chain was sequenced for a study of early T cells in non-severe SARS-CoV-2 infection. This clonotype was picked up many times. Its antigen is as yet unknown. Study-wide points: A preference for anti-spike CD8 responses marked VDJdb matching, which missed private and CD4 specificities.

Unique molecular identifier tags were affixed to discrete cDNA molecules. One entry per CDR3 protein, called by TCRdb with MiXCR from the 5' RACE reads. The repertoire has around 81,000 distinct CDR3 sequences, around 15% of them found once; the top ten carry approximately 9.9%. V was pared by 4 bases and J by 4 bases, with 16 bases between. CDR3 length equals 15 residues. Germline CDR1 MDHEN, CDR2 SYDVKM. This chain links TRBV28 with TRBJ1-2, with D perhaps matching TRBD1 (6 bases). Source material: whole blood. This clonotype was sampled from an adult who was a healthcare worker with PCR-confirmed SARS-CoV-2 infection or an uninfected control (not recorded which). CDR3 DNA: TGTGCCAGCAGTTCGTCCCGGGACATTCTCTATGGCTACACCTTC. Protein: CASSSSRDILYGYTF.